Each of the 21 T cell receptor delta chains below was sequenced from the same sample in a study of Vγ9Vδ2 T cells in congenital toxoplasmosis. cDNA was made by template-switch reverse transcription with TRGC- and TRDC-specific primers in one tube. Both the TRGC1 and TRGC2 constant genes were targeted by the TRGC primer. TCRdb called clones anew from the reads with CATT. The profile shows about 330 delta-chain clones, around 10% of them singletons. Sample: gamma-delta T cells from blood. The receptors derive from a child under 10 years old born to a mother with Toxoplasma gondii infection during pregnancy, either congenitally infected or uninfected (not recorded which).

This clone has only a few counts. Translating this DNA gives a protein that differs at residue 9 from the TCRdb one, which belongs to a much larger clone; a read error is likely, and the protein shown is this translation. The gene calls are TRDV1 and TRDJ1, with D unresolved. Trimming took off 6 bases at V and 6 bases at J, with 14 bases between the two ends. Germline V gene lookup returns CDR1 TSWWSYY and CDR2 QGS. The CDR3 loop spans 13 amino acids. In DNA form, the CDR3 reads TGTGCTCTTGGCACAGACGGGACCAATAAACTCATCTTT. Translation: CALGTDGTNKLIF.

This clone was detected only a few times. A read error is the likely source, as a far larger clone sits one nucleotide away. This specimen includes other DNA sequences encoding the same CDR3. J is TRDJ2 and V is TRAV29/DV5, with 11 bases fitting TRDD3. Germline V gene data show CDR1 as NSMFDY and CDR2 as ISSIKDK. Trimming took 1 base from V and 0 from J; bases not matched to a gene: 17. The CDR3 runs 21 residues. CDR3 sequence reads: CAASPPLGGYGAFPLTAQLFF. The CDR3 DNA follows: TGTGCAGCAAGCCCCCCCCTTGGGGGATACGGTGCCTTCCCTTTGACAGCACAACTCTTCTTT.

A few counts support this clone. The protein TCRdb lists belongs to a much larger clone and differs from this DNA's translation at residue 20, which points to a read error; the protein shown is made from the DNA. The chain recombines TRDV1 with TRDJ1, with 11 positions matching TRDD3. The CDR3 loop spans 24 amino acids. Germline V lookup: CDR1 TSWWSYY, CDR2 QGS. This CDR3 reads CALGGVGILLGLLGDNKYTNKLIF. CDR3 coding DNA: TGTGCTCTTGGGGGCGTGGGGATCCTACTGGGACTACTGGGGGATAATAAGTACACCAATAAACTCATCTTT.

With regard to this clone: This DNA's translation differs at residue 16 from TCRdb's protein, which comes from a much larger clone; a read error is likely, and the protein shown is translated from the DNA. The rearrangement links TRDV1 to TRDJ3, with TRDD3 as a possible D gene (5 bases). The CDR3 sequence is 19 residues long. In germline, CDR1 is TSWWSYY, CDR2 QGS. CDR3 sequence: CALGELSSTPSWDTRRMFF. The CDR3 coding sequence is TGTGCTCTTGGGGAACTGTCCTCTACGCCCTCCTGGGACACCCGACGGATGTTTTTC.

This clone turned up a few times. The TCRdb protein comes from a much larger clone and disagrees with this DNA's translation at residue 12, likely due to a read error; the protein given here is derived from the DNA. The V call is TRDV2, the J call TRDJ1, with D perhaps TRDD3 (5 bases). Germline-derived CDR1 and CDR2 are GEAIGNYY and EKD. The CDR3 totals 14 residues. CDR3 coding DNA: TGTGCCTGTGACACGGGATCATACACCGATAAAATCATCTTT. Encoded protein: CACDTGSYTDKIIF.

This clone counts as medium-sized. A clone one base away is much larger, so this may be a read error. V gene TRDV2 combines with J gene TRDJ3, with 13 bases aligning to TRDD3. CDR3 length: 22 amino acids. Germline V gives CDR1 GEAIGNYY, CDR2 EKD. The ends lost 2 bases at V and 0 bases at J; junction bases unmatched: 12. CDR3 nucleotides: TGTGCCTGTGACAAAAAAGAAAAATACTGGGGGATACGCTCCTGGGACACCCGACAGATGTTTTTC. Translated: CACDKKEKYWGIRSWDTRQMFF.

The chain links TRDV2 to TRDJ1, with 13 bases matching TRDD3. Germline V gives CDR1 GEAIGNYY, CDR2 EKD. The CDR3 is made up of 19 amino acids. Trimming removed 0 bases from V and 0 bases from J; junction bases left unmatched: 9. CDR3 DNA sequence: TGTGCCTGTGACACCGTACTGGGGGATACGCCCCATTACACCGATAAACTCATCTTT. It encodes CACDTVLGDTPHYTDKLIF.

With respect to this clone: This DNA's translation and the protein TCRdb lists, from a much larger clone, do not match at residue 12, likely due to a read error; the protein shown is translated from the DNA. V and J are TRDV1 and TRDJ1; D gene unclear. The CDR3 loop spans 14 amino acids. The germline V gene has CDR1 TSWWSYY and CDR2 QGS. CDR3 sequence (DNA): TGTGCTCTTGGGTGTACTAGGGAAACCGATAAATTCATCTTT. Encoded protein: CALGCTRETDKFIF.

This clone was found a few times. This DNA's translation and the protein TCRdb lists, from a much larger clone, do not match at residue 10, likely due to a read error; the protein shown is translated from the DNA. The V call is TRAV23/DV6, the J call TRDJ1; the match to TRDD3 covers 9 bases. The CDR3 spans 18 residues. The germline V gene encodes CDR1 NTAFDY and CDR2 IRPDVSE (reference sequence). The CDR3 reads CAVSWMYWGTRGTDKLIF. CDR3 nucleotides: TGTGCTGTGTCGTGGATGTACTGGGGGACACGCGGTACCGATAAACTCATCTTT.

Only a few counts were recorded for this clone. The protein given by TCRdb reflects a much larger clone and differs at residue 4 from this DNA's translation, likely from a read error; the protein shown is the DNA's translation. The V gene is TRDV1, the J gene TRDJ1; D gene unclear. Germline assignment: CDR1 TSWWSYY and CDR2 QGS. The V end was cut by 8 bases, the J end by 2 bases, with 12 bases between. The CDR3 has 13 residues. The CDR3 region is CALSTDGTDKLIF. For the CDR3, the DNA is TGTGCTCTTAGCACAGACGGGACCGATAAACTCATCTTT.

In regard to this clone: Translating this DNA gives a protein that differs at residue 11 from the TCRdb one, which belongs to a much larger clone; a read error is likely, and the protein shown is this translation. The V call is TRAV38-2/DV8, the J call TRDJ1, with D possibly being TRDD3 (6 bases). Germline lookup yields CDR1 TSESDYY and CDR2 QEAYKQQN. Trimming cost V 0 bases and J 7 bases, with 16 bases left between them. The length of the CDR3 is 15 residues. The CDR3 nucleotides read TGTGCTTATAGGAGCGTGCGGGATAAATCCGTTAAACTCATCTTT. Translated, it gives CAYRSVRDKSVKLIF.

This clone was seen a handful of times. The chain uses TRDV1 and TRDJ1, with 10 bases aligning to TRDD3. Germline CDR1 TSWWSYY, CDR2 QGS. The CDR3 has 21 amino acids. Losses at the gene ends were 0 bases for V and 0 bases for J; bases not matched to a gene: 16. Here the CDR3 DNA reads TGTGCTCTTGGGGAACTGTCCTCTACTTGGGGGATACCCCCGTACACCGATAAACTCATCTTT. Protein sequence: CALGELSSTWGIPPYTDKLIF.

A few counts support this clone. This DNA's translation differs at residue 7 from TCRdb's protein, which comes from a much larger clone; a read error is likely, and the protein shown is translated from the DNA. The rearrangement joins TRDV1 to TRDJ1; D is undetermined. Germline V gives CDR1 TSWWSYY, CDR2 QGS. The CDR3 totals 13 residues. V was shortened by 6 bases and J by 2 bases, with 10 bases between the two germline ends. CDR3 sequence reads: CALGTDRTDKLIF. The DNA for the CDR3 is TGTGCTCTTGGCACAGACAGGACCGATAAACTCATCTTT.

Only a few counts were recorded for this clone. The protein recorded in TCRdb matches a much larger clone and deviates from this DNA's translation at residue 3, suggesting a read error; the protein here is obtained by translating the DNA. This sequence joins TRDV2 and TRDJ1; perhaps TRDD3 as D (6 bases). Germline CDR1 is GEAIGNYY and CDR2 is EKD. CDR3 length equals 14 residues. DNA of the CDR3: TGTGCCCGTGACCCCATGGGGGACACCGATAAACTCATCTTT. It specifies CARDPMGDTDKLIF.

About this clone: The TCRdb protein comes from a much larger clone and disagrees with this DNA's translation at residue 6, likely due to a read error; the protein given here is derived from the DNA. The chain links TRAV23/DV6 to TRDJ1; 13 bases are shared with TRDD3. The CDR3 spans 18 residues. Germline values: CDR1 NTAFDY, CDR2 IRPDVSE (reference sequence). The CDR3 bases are TGTGCTGTGTCGTGGATATACTGGGGGATACGCGGTACCGATAAACTCATCTTT. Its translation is CAVSWIYWGIRGTDKLIF.

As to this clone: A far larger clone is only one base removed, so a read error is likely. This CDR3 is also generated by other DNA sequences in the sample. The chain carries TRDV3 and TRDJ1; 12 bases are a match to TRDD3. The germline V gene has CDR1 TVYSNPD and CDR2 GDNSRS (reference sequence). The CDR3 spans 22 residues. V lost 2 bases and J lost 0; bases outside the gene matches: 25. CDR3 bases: TGTGCCTTTTCCCTCTCGACCTTTCTACGCGTACTGGGGGATACCTACACCGATAAACTCATCTTT. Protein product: CAFSLSTFLRVLGDTYTDKLIF. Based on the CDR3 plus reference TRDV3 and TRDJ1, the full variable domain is CDKVTQSSPDQTVASGSEVVLLCTYDTVYSNPDLFWYRIRPDYSFQFVFYGDNSRSEGADFTQGRFSVKHILTQKAFHLVISPVRTEDSATYYCAFSLSTFLRVLGDTYTDKLIFGKGTRVTVEP.

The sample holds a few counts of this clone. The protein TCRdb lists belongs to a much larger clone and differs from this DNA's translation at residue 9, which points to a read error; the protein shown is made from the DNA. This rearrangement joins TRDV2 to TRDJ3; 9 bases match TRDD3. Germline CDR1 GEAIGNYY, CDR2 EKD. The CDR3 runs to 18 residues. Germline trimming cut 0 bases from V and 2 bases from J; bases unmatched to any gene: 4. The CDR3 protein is CACDTAGGCAWDTRQMFF. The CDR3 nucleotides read TGTGCCTGTGACACCGCTGGGGGATGCGCCTGGGACACCCGACAGATGTTTTTC.

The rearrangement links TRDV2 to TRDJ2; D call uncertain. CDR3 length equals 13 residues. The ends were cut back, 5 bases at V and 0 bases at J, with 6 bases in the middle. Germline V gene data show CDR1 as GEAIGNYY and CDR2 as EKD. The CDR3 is CACGSALTAQLFF. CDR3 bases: TGTGCCTGTGGTAGTGCTTTGACAGCACAACTCTTCTTT.

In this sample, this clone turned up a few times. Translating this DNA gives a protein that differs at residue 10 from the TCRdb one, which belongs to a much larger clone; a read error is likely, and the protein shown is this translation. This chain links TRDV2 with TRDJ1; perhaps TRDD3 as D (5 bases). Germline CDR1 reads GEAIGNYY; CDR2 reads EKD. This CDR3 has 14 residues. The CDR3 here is CACDTGSYTVKLIF. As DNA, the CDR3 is TGTGCCTGTGACACGGGATCATACACCGTTAAACTCATCTTT.

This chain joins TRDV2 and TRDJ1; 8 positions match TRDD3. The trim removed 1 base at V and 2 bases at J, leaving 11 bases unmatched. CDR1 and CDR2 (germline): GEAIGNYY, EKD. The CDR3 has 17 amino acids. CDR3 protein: CACDTYMGIPGTDKLIF. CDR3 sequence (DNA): TGTGCCTGTGACACGTACATGGGGATACCTGGGACCGATAAACTCATCTTT.

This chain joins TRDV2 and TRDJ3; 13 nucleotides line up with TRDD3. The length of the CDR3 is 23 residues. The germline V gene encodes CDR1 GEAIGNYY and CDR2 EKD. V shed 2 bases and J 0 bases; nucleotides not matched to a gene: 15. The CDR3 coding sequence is TGTGCCTGTGACAAAAAAAAAGAAAAATACTGGGGGATACGCTCCTGGGACACCCGACAGATGTTTTTC. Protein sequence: CACDKKKEKYWGIRSWDTRQMFF.